This TCR beta chain was recorded in a study of CD8+ T cells in alopecia areata. About the research overall: Treatment with tofacitinib (6 to 18 months) was followed by 6 months off drug. General study findings and limits: Scalp sample sequencing also detects resident alphabeta T cells of normal skin.

Peripheral blood, together with lesional scalp punch biopsies, was collected from alopecia areata patients. PBMC-derived CD4+ and CD8+ T cells were sorted. The germline gives CDR1 MDHEN, CDR2 SYDVKM. V lost 3 bases and J lost 10, with 15 bases in between. CDR3 length: 13 residues. Remarks on this clone: Its antigen remains unidentified.

Sequencing relied on a cDNA template that was reverse transcribed from extracted RNA. The table came from immunoSEQ multiplex PCR; TCRdb's copy has only in-frame clones and leaves some out. The data contain about 130,000 clones, roughly 61% of them singletons. The sequence was obtained from a human donor with alopecia areata. The rearrangement joins TRBV28 to TRBJ2-5; D remains unclear. This sample comprised CD4+ T cells sorted from blood, obtained at week 0. CDR3 residues: CASSLTGSRVQYF. The CDR3, as DNA: TGTGCCAGCAGTTTGACGGGCTCCCGGGTCCAGTACTTC.